This T cell receptor beta chain was recovered during a study of blood T cell repertoires in COVID-19. Study summary: The United States, Italy and Spain provided the acute and convalescent COVID-19 samples. The cDNA or gDNA used as material had been derived from T cells, B-cell-depleted T cells, or PBMCs.

Methods used by the authors: Amplification from reference gene primers served as the basis for estimated nucleated cell counts. The data were produced by immunoSEQ multiplex PCR, yet TCRdb's version contains in-frame clones alone and is incomplete. The V and J calls and clone size were taken over from that table, and D and trimming were inferred from the DNA. The table includes approximately 130,000 clones, just under 85% detected once. V shed 1 base and J 7 bases; nucleotides not matched to a gene: 7. CDR1 is LNHDA and CDR2 is SQIVND in the germline V gene (reference sequence). The CDR3 consists of 17 residues.

What was sequenced was peripheral blood. This rearrangement joins TRBV19 to TRBJ2-2; 12 positions agree with TRBD2. The sequence derives from a human donor in a cohort sampled during active COVID-19. The CDR3 region has the DNA TGTGCCAGTAGTATAGGGACTAGCGGGGATCGGAACGGGGAGCTGTTTTTT. Protein sequence: CASSIGTSGDRNGELFF.